One TCR beta chain is described in this entry. Its antigen remains unknown. This entry comes from a study of early stage breast cancer tumors. This table comes from immunoSEQ multiplex PCR, and its TCRdb copy is limited to in-frame clones, with some not included. The sample contains approximately 7,400 clones, roughly 65% of which appear only once. V was trimmed by 1 base and J by 4 bases, leaving 17 bases between them. The CDR3 has 16 residues. Germline V lookup: CDR1 MNHNS, CDR2 SASEGT. Findings and caveats of the study: Most shared enriched TCRB sequences were commonly generated ones.

The gene calls are TRBV6-1 and TRBJ2-7, with a possible D match to TRBD1 (6 bases). Sequences were obtained from breast tumor tissue. The sequence derives from a person aged 70 to 85 with breast cancer. The CDR3 here is CASSEVQGPRRYEQYF. CDR3 DNA sequence: TGTGCCAGCAGTGAAGTACAGGGCCCCCGTCGGTACGAGCAGTACTTC.